Sequencing of this T cell receptor beta chain was carried out in a study of CXCR3-negative and CXCR3-positive naive CD8 T cells. Study in general: The libraries together contributed approximately 150 million TRB reads, each supplying about 1.5 +/- 0.3 million.

The CDR3 runs to 13 residues. Per germline, CDR1 SGHDN and CDR2 FVKESK. Overall study findings and caveats: TCR strength was inferred from TRB CDR3 properties, while surface CD5 was comparable between naive subsets. Once cells were cryopreserved, CXCR3 expression went down partly, and most assays used fresh PBMCs.

Libraries of TRB cDNA were made by 5' RACE and carried UMIs. TCRdb re-analyzed the 5' RACE reads; it lists each CDR3 protein once, without DNA. The listing records 20,000 to 30,000 distinct CDR3 sequences. As concerns this clonotype: Antigen specificity is unknown.

The receptor was derived from a human donor in good health. Some clones in this sample may be carry-over from other donors' samples. Sequencing was done on a sample of naive CXCR3- CD8+ T cells from blood. Stated subset: CD45RO-CCR7+CD27+CD95- naive CD8+ T cells lacking CXCR3 (TNR3-). The chain couples TRBV14 to TRBJ1-1. CDR3 region: CASSQWSGAEAFF.